This TCR beta chain was sequenced in a study of beta chain features in type 1 diabetes. In the study overall: All samples yielded 107,917,701 examined sorted cells. Study conclusions and caveats: These data did not resolve whether HLA type affects TCRB rearrangement. VDJ junctions from type 1 diabetes patients carried fewer insertions and larger deletions. When Type 1 diabetes patients were examined, their TCRB CDR3s proved moderately but significantly shorter in all four CD4+ subsets. Sampled from patients, naive, central memory and Treg TCRB repertoires appeared more similar than those sampled from healthy donors.

CDR1 is SNHLY and CDR2 is FYNNEI in the germline V gene. V was clipped by 10 bases and J by 1 base, with 7 bases between them. The CDR3 loop spans 11 amino acids. Every isolated RNA sample was fully reverse transcribed, so sequencing captured expressed TCRB transcripts. Measured with immunoSEQ multiplex PCR; TCRdb has only the in-frame clones, and not every one. This table has about 340,000 clones, roughly 14% appearing once. This clone has a handful of counts. Its antigen is still unknown. The specimen sequenced was naive CD4+ T cells from blood. This sequence was found in a woman aged 18-29 years with type 1 diabetes. V is TRBV2 and J is TRBJ1-1, with a tentative D call TRBD1 (5 bases). CDR3 amino acids: CAMTENTEAFF. CDR3 DNA sequence: TGTGCCATGACAGAGAACACTGAAGCTTTCTTT.